Below, one T cell receptor beta chain is given with its context. The antigen remains unidentified. Donors were ostensibly healthy at sampling, although undocumented immune exposures were probable. This sample is drawn from a study of cytomegalovirus exposure and HLA in healthy donors. Background on the study: As an earlier analysis found, about 200 million T cells yielded approximately 100 million unique TCR beta sequences. Regarding the study as a whole: Common viral pathogens seemed to be connected with several of the most significant clusters, according to a later analysis. Donors belonging to an Asian-associated ancestry cluster reportedly showed fewer N-insertions in productive TCRs than the approximately 670-donor mean, according to what a later analysis found.

PCR was performed using 60 Vbeta and 13 Jbeta primers. Sequenced by immunoSEQ multiplex PCR; TCRdb stores in-frame clones only, minus some. The sample comprises some 250,000 clones, 70% to 90% of which are singletons, and around 8.3% rests with the top ten. CDR3 length equals 16 residues. V was pared by 1 base and J by 2 bases, with 12 bases between. The germline gives CDR1 SGHTA, CDR2 FQGTGA. This chain links TRBV7-3 with TRBJ1-3, with D possibly matching TRBD1 (6 bases). The sample was PBMCs. The clonotype was recovered from a woman aged 60-70 years in good health and CMV-seropositive. CDR3 amino acids: CASSLKGAGAGNTIYF. The CDR3 coding sequence is TGTGCCAGCAGCTTAAAAGGGGCAGGGGCTGGAAACACCATATATTTT.